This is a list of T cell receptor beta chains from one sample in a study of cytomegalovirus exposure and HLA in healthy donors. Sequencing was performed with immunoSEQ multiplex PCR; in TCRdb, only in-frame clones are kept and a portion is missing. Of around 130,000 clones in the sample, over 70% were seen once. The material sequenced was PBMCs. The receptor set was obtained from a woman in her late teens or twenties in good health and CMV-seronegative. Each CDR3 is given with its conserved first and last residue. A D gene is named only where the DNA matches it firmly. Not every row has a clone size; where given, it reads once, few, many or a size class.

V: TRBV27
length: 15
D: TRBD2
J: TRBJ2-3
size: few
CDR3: CASSLGTRSSNTQYF
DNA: TGTGCCAGCAGTTTAGGGACTAGATCGTCTAATACGCAGTATTTT

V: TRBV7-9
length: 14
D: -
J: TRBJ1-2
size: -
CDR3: CASSLAVPLGGYTF
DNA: TGTGCCAGCAGCTTAGCTGTGCCCCTCGGGGGCTACACCTTC

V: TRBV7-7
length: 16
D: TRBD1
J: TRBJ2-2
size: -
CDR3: CASSLAGTGITGELFF
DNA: TGTGCCAGCAGCTTAGCGGGGACAGGGATCACCGGGGAGCTGTTTTTT

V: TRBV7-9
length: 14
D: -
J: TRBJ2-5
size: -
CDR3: CASSLRPSQETQYF
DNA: TGTGCCAGCAGCCTGCGCCCCTCCCAAGAGACCCAGTACTTC

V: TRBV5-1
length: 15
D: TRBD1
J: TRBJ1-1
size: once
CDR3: CASSFLLTGDTEAFF
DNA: TGCGCCAGCAGCTTCCTCCTGACAGGGGACACTGAAGCTTTCTTT

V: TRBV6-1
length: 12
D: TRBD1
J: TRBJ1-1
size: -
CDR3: CASEEGAGEAFF
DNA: TGTGCCAGCGAAGAGGGGGCGGGTGAAGCTTTCTTT

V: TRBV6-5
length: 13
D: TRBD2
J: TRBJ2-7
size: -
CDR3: CARPWDYHYEQYF
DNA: TGTGCCAGGCCCTGGGACTACCACTACGAGCAGTACTTC

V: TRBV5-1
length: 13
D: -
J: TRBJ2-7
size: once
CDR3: CASSLQVSYEQYF
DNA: TGCGCCAGCAGCTTACAGGTCTCCTACGAGCAGTACTTC

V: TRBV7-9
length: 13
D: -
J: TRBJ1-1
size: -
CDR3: CASSSETGTEAFF
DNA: TGTGCCAGCAGCTCCGAAACGGGCACTGAAGCTTTCTTT

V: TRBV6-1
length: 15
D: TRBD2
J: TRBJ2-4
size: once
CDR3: CASSEAHGGGNIQYF
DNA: TGTGCCAGCAGTGAAGCTCACGGCGGGGGGAACATTCAGTACTTC

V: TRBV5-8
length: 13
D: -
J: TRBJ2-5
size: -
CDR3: CASSLRGQETQYF
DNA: TGTGCCAGCAGCTTGAGGGGTCAAGAGACCCAGTACTTC

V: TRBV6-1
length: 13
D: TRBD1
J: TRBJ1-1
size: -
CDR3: CASIVSQGAEAFF
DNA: TGTGCCAGCATAGTTAGCCAGGGGGCTGAAGCTTTCTTT

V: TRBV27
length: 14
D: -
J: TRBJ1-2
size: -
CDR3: CASSLFGEADGYTF
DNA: TGTGCCAGCAGTTTATTCGGGGAAGCGGATGGCTACACCTTC

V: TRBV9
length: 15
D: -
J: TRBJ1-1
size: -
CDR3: CASSVRERVNTEAFF
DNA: TGTGCCAGCAGCGTAAGAGAGAGGGTGAACACTGAAGCTTTCTTT

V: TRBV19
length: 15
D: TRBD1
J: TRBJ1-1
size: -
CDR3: CASSQTGGMSPEAFF
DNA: TGTGCCAGTAGTCAGACAGGGGGCATGAGCCCTGAAGCTTTCTTT

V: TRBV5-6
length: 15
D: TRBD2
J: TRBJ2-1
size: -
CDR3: CASSLGLAVYNEQFF
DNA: TGTGCCAGCAGCTTGGGACTAGCGGTATACAATGAGCAGTTCTTC

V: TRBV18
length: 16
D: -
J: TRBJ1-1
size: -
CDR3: CASSPPLTVMNTEAFF
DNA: TGTGCCAGCTCACCACCTTTGACAGTCATGAACACTGAAGCTTTCTTT

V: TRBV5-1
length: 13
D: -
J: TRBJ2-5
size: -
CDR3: CASSLLRGETQYF
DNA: TGCGCCAGCAGCTTGTTGCGGGGAGAGACCCAGTACTTC

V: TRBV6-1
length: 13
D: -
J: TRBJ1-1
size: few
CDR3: CASTPTGFAEAFF
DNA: TGTGCCAGCACTCCGACAGGCTTTGCTGAAGCTTTCTTT

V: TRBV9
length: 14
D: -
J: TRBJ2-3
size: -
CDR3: CASSPDLATDTQYF
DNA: TGTGCCAGCAGTCCTGATCTAGCAACAGATACGCAGTATTTT

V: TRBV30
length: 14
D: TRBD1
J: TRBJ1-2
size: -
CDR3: CAWVGAGGTYGYTF
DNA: TGTGCCTGGGTAGGGGCAGGGGGCACCTATGGCTACACCTTC

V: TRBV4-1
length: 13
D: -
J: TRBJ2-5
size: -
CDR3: CASSQAHQETQYF
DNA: TGCGCCAGCAGCCAAGCCCATCAAGAGACCCAGTACTTC

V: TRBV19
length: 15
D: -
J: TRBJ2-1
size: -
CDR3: CASSIGGVTYNEQFF
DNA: TGTGCCAGTAGTATTGGCGGGGTCACCTACAATGAGCAGTTCTTC

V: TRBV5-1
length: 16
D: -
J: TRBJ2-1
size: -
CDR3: CASSLAGLSSYNEQFF
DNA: TGCGCCAGCAGCTTGGCAGGACTTAGCTCCTACAATGAGCAGTTCTTC

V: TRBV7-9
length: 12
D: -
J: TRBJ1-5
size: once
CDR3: CASSPPDQPQHF
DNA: TGTGCCAGCAGTCCCCCCGATCAGCCCCAGCATTTT

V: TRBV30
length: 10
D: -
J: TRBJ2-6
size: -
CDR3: CAWGHSQATF
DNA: TGTGCCTGGGGGCATTCACAAGCGACTTTC

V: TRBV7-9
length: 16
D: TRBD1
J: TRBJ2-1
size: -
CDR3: CASSLEGTGIYNEQFF
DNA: TGTGCCAGCAGCTTAGAGGGGACAGGGATTTACAATGAGCAGTTCTTC

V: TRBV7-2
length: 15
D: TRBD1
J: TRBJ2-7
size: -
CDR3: CASSFLGQGTYEQYF
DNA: TGTGCCAGCAGCTTTTTAGGACAGGGGACCTACGAGCAGTACTTC

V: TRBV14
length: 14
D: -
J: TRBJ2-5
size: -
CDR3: CASSPRVRQETQYF
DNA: TGTGCCAGCAGCCCGAGGGTGAGACAAGAGACCCAGTACTTC

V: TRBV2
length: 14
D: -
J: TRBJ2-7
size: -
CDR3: CASKYRTELYEQYF
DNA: TGTGCCAGCAAATACAGGACAGAATTGTACGAGCAGTACTTC

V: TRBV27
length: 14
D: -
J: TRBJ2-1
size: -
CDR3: CASSGEWGHHEQFF
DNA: TGTGCCAGCAGTGGGGAGTGGGGGCACCATGAGCAGTTCTTC

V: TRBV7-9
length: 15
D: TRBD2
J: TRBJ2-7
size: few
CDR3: CASSLVLAGVHEQYF
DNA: TGTGCCAGCAGCTTAGTGCTAGCGGGAGTCCACGAGCAGTACTTC

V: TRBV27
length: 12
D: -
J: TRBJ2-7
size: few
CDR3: CASGILGDEQYF
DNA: TGTGCCAGCGGTATACTGGGCGACGAGCAGTACTTC

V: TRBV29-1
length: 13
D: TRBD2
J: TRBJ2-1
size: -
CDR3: CSVTSGEYNEQFF
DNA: TGCAGCGTGACTAGCGGGGAATACAATGAGCAGTTCTTC

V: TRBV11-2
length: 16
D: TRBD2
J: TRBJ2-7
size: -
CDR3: CASSLELASGKREQYF
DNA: TGTGCCAGCAGCTTAGAATTGGCTAGCGGGAAAAGGGAGCAGTACTTC

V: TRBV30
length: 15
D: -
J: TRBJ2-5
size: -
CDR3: CAWSVGGRAQETQYF
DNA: TGTGCCTGGAGTGTAGGGGGTCGGGCCCAAGAGACCCAGTACTTC

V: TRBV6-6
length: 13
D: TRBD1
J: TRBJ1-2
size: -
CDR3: CASSLTGVGGYTF
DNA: TGTGCCAGCAGTCTTACAGGGGTGGGGGGCTACACCTTC

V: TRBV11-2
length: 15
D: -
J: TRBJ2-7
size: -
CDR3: CASSSAALPNGEQYF
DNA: TGTGCCAGCAGCTCCGCCGCACTCCCGAACGGCGAGCAGTACTTC

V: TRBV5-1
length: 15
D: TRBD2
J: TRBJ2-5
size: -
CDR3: CASSSGTRVQETQYF
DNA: TGCGCCAGCAGCTCCGGGACTAGGGTTCAAGAGACCCAGTACTTC

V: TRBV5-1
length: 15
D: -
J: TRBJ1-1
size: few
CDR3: CASSLDGRVYTEAFF
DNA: TGCGCCAGCAGCTTGGATGGCAGGGTATACACTGAAGCTTTCTTT

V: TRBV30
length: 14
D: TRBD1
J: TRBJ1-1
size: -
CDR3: CAWSPGTVNTEAFF
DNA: TGTGCCTGGAGTCCCGGGACAGTGAACACTGAAGCTTTCTTT

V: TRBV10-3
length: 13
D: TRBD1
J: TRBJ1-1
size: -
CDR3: CATKDRENTEAFF
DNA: TGTGCCACCAAGGACAGGGAAAACACTGAAGCTTTCTTT

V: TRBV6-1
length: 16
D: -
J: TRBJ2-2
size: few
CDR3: CASSDQNRVGHGELFF
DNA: TGTGCCAGCAGTGACCAAAACAGGGTTGGTCACGGGGAGCTGTTTTTT

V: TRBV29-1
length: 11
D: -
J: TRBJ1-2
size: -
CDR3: CSVYSSYGYTF
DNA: TGCAGCGTTTACAGTTCCTATGGCTACACCTTC

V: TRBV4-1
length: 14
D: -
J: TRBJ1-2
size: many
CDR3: CASSQAAGNYGYTF
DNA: TGCGCCAGCAGCCAAGCGGCAGGGAACTATGGCTACACCTTC

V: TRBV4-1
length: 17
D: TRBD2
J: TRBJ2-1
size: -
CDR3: CASSQDQASGSRGEQFF
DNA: TGCGCCAGCAGCCAAGATCAGGCTAGCGGGAGCCGGGGTGAGCAGTTCTTC

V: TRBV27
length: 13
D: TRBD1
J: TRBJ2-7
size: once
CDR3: CASSLQGAGEQYF
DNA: TGTGCCAGCAGTCTGCAGGGGGCGGGAGAGCAGTACTTC

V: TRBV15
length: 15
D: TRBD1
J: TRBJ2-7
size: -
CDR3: CATSRLGQGAAEQYF
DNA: TGTGCCACCAGCAGACTAGGACAGGGGGCGGCCGAGCAGTACTTC

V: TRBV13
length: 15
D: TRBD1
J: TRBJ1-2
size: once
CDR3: CASSPLDRGDYGYTF
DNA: TGTGCCAGCAGCCCACTGGACAGGGGCGACTATGGCTACACCTTC

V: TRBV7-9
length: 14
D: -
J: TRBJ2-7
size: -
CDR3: CASSSRYRSYEQYF
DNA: TGTGCCAGCAGCTCTAGGTACAGGAGCTACGAGCAGTACTTC

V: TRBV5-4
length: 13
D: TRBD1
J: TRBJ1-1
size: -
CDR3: CASSLRQGARPDF
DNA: TGTGCCAGCAGCTTACGGCAGGGGGCGAGACCGGACTTT